This T cell receptor beta chain was sequenced during a study of CD8+ T cells in alopecia areata. Whole-study context: Oral tofacitinib, 5 to 10 mg twice daily, was given in an open-label trial.

Once RNA had been extracted, it was reverse transcribed into cDNA to act as the sequencing template. The method was immunoSEQ multiplex PCR; TCRdb's version includes in-frame clones alone and lacks a portion of them. The table has 70,000 or so clones, roughly 61% seen once; the top ten hold approximately 17%. Sequenced here: CD8+ T cells sorted from blood, sampled at week 0. The sequence was obtained from a human donor with alopecia areata.

CDR3 nucleotides: TGTGCCAGCAGCGTCACAGGGACCTATGGCTACACCTTC. Translating gives CASSVTGTYGYTF. The J gene is TRBJ1-2, the V gene TRBV9, with a tentative D call TRBD1 (6 bases). Germline-derived CDR1 and CDR2 are SGDLS and YYNGEE. The CDR3 has 13 amino acids. The V end lost 2 bases, the J end lost 4 bases, and 9 bases lay between the germline ends.